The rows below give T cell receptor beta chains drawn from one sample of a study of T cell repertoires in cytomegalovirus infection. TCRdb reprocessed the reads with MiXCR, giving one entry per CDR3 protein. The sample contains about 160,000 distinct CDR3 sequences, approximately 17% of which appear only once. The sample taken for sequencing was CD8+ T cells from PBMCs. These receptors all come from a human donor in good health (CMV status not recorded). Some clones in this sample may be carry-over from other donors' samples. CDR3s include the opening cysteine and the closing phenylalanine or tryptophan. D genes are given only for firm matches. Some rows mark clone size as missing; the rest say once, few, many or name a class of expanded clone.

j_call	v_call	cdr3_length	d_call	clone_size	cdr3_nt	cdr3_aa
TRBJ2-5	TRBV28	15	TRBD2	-	TGTGCCACCAATGGACTAGCGGGGAACCAAGAGACCCAGTACTTC	CATNGLAGNQETQYF
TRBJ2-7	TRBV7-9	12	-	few	TGTGCCAGCAGCTCTAACCTCCGGGGGCAGTACTTC	CASSSNLRGQYF
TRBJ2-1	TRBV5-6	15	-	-	TGTGCCAGCAGCCGCCTCGTGGCAGGGTTTAATGAGCAGTTCTTC	CASSRLVAGFNEQFF
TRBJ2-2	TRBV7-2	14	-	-	TGTGCCAGCAGATTTGGAGATACCACCGGGGAGCTGTTTTTT	CASRFGDTTGELFF
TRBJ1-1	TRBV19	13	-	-	TGTGCCAGTACCGAATACAAGAACACTGAAGCTTTCTTT	CASTEYKNTEAFF
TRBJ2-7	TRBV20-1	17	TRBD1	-	TGCAGTGCTAGACTTCCTTCTTATGACAGGGTGGACTACGAGCAGTACTTC	CSARLPSYDRVDYEQYF
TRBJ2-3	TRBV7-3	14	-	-	TGTGCCAGCAGCCCCCTAGGGAACACAGATACGCAGTATTTT	CASSPLGNTDTQYF
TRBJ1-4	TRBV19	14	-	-	TGTGCCAGTAGCCCGGGGACATTGGATGAAAAACTGTTTTTT	CASSPGTLDEKLFF
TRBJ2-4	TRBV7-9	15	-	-	TGTGCCAGCAGCTTTTCTGAGACCGCTGGCAACATTCAGTACTTC	CASSFSETAGNIQYF
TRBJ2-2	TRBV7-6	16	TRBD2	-	TGTGCCAGCAGCTTAGGCCTAGCGGCTAACACCGGGGAGCTGTTTTTT	CASSLGLAANTGELFF
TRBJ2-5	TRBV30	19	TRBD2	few	TGTGCCTGGCGTCGGGACCTAGGACTAGCGGGAGGTTACCAAGAGACCCAGTACTTC	CAWRRDLGLAGGYQETQYF
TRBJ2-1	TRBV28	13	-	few	TGTGCCAACAAGTCCCCTCAGACGGATGAGCAGTTCTTC	CANKSPQTDEQFF
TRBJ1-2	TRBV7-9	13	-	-	TGTGCCAGCAGCTTGTCAGAAACCTATGGCTACACCTTC	CASSLSETYGYTF
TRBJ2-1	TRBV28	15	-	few	TGTGCCAGCAGTTTAGGTTCTCAATCCTACAATAAGCAGTTCTTC	CASSLGSQSYNKQFF
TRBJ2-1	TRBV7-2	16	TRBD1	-	TGTGCCAGCAGCTTTCCGAGGACAGGGGTCCTCAATGAGCAGTTCTTC	CASSFPRTGVLNEQFF
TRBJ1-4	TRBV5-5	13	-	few	TGTGCCAGCAGCTTTGTTGCCCGGGAAAAACTGTTTTTT	CASSFVAREKLFF
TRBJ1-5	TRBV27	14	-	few	TGTGCCAGCAGTCGTGGGGGGCGAGTTCAGCCCCAGCATTTT	CASSRGGRVQPQHF
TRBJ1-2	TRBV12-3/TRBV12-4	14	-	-	TGTGCCAGCAGTTCCCGAATCGGAGAAGGCGGCTACACCTTC	CASSSRIGEGGYTF
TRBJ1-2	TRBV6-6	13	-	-	TGTGCCAGCATACGGCGGACCCGAGAGGGCTACACCTTC	CASIRRTREGYTF
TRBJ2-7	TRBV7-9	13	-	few	TGTGCCAGCAGCGGGGGACTGGTCTACGAGCAGTACTTC	CASSGGLVYEQYF
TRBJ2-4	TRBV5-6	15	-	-	TGTGCCAGCAGCCAAAAACCGGCCCACCAGAACATTCAGTACTTC	CASSQKPAHQNIQYF
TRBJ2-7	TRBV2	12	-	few	TGTGCCAGCAGCGCCATTATCTACGAGCAGTACTTC	CASSAIIYEQYF